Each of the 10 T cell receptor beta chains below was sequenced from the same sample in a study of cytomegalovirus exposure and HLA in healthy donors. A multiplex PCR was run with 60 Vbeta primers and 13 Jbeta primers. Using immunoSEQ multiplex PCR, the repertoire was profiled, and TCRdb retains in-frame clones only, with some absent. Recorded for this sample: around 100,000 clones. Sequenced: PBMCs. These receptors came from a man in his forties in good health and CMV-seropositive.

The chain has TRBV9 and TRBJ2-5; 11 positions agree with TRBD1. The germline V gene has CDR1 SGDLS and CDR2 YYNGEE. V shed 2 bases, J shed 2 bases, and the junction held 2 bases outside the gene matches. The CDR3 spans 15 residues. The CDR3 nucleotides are TGTGCCAGCAGCGTCGGGGACAGGGGGCAAGAGACCCAGTACTTC. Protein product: CASSVGDRGQETQYF. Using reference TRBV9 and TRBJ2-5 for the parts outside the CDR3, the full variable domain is DSGVTQTPKHLITATGQRVTLRCSPRSGDLSVYWYQQSLDQGLQFLIQYYNGEERAKGNILERFSAQQFPDLHSELNLSSLELGDSALYFCASSVGDRGQETQYFGPGTRLLVL.

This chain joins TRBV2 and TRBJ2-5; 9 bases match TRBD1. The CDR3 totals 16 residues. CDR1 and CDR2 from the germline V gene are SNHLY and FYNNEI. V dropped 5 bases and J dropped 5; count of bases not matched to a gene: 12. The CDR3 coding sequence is TGTGCCAGCAGTATGACCACAGGGGGCCCCGAGGAGACCCAGTACTTC. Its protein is CASSMTTGGPEETQYF.

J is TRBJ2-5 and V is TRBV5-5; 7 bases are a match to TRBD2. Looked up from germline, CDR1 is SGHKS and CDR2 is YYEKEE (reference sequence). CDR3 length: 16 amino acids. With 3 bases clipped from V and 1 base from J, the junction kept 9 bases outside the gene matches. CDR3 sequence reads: CASSWGGLGSQETQYF. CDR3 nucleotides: TGTGCCAGCAGCTGGGGGGGTTTGGGTTCCCAAGAGACCCAGTACTTC.

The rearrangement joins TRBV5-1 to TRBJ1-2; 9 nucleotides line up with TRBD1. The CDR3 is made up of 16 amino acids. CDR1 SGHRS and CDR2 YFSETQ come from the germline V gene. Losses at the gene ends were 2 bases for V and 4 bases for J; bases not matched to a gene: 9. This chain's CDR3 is CASSFRTGASTYGYTF. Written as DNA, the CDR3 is TGCGCCAGCAGCTTCCGGACAGGGGCGTCGACCTATGGCTACACCTTC.

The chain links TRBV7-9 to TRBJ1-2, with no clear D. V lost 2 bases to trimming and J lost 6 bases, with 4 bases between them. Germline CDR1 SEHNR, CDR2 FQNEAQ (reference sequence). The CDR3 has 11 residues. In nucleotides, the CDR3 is TGTGCCAGCAGCTTAAGCGATGGCTACACCTTC. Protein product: CASSLSDGYTF. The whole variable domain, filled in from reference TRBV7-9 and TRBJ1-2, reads DTGVSQNPRHKITKRGQNVTFRCDPISEHNRLYWYRQTLGQGPEFLTYFQNEAQLEKSRLLSDRFSAERPKGSFSTLEIQRTEQGDSAMYLCASSLSDGYTFGSGTRLTVV.

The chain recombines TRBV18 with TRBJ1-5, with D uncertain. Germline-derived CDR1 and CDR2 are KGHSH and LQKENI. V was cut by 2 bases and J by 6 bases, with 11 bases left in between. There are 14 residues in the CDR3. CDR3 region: CASSPGGEGQPQHF. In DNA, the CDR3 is TGTGCCAGCTCACCAGGCGGGGAGGGTCAGCCCCAGCATTTT.

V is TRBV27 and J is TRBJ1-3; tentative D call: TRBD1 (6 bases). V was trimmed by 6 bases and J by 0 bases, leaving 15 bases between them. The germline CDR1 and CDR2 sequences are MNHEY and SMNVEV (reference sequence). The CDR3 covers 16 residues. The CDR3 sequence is CASSPWGGLSGNTIYF. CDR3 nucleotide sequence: TGTGCCAGCAGCCCCTGGGGGGGCCTCTCTGGAAACACCATATATTTT.

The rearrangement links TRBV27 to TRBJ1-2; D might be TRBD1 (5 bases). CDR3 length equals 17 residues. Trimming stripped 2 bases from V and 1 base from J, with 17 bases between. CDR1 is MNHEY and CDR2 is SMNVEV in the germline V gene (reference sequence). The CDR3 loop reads CASSLRSPGDYNYGYTF. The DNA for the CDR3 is TGTGCCAGCAGTTTACGCTCCCCCGGGGACTATAACTATGGCTACACCTTC.

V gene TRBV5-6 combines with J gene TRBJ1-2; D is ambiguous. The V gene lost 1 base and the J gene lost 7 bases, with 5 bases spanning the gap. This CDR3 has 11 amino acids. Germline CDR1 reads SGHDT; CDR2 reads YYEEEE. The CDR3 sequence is CASSLYSGYTF. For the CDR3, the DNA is TGTGCCAGCAGCTTGTACAGTGGCTACACCTTC.

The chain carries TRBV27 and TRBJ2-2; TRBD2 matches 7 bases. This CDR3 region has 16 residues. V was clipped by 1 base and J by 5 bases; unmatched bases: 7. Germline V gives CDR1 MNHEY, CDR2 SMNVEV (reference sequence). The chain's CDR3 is CASSLLAGVRTGELFF. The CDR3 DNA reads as TGTGCCAGCAGTTTATTGGCGGGAGTAAGAACCGGGGAGCTGTTTTTT.